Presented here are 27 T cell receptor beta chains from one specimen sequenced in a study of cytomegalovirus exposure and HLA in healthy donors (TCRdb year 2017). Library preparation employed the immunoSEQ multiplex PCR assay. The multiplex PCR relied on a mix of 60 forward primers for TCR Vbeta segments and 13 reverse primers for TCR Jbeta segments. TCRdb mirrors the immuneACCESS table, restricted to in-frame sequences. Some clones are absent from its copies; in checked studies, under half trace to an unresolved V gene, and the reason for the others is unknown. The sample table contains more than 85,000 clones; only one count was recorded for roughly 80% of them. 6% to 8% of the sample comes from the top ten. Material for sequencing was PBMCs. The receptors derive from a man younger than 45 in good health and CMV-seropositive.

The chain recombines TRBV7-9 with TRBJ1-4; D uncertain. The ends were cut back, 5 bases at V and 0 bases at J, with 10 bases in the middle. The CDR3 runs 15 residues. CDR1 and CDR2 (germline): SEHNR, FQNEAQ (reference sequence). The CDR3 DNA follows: TGTGCCAGCAGCGCCCGAGTTGCAACTAATGAAAAACTGTTTTTT. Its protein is CASSARVATNEKLFF.

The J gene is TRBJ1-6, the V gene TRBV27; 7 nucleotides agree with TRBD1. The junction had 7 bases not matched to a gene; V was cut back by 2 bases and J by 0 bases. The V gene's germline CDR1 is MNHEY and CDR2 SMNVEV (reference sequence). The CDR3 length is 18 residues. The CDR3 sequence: CASSLGRGPSSYNSPLHF. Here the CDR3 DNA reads TGTGCCAGCAGTTTAGGAAGGGGGCCCAGCTCCTATAATTCACCCCTCCACTTT.

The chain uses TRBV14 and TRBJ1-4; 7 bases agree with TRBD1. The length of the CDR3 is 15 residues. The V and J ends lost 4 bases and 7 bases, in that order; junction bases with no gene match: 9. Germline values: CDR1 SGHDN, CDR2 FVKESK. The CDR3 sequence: CASSPGQVESEKLFF. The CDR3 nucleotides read TGTGCCAGCAGCCCCGGACAGGTTGAGTCTGAAAAACTGTTTTTT.

Written as DNA, the CDR3 is TGTGCCACCAGCAGAGGGGGGACAGGGGGCTACGAGCAGTACTTC. Translation gives CATSRGGTGGYEQYF. The chain has TRBV15 and TRBJ2-7; 11 bases fit TRBD1. Germline lookup yields CDR1 LNHNV and CDR2 YYDKDF (reference sequence). The CDR3 runs 15 residues. J gave up 3 bases and V 1 base, and 2 bases lay outside the gene matches.

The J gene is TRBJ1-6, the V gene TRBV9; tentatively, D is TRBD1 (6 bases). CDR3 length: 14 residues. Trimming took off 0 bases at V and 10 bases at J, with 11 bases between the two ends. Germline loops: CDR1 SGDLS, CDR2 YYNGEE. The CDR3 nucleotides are TGTGCCAGCAGCGTAGCAGGGGTCCGATCACCCCTCCACTTT. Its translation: CASSVAGVRSPLHF.

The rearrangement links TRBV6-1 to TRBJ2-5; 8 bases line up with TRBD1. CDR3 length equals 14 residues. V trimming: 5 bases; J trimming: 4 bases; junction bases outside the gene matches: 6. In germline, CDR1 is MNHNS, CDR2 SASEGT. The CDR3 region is CASSSDRDTETQYF. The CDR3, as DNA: TGTGCCAGCAGTTCGGACAGGGATACAGAGACCCAGTACTTC.

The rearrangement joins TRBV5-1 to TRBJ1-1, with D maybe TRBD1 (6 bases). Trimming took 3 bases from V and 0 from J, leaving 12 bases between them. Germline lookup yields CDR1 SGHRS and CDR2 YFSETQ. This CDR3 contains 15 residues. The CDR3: CASSSQTGLNTEAFF. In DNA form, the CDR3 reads TGCGCCAGCAGCTCACAGACAGGACTGAACACTGAAGCTTTCTTT.

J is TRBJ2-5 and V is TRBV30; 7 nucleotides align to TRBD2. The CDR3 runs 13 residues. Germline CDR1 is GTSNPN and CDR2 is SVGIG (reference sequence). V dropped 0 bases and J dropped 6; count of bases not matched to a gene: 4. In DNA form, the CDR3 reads TGTGCCTGGAGTGTGGGGGGGATTCAGACCCAGTACTTC. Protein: CAWSVGGIQTQYF.

In DNA, the CDR3 is TGTGCCAGCTCCCGAGGGACAGGGGTCTCCACCTATAATTCACCCCTCCACTTT. This sequence encodes CASSRGTGVSTYNSPLHF. The chain uses TRBV18 and TRBJ1-6; 10 bases are a match to TRBD1. V trimming: 6 bases; J trimming: 2 bases; junction bases outside the gene matches: 10. In germline, CDR1 is KGHSH, CDR2 LQKENI. This CDR3 has 18 amino acids.

The CDR3 loop reads CASSARTSVAGETQYF. In nucleotides, the CDR3 is TGTGCCAGCAGCGCGAGGACTAGCGTGGCGGGAGAGACCCAGTACTTC. The chain couples TRBV2 to TRBJ2-5; TRBD2 matches 9 bases. The CDR3 contains 16 residues. V shed 6 bases and J 4 bases; nucleotides not matched to a gene: 12. In germline, CDR1 is SNHLY, CDR2 FYNNEI.

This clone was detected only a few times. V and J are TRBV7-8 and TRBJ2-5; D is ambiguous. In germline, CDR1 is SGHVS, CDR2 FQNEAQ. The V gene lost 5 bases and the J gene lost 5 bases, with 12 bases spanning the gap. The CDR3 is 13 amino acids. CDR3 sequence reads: CASSPSQAETQYF. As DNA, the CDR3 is TGTGCCAGCAGCCCGTCGCAGGCCGAGACCCAGTACTTC.

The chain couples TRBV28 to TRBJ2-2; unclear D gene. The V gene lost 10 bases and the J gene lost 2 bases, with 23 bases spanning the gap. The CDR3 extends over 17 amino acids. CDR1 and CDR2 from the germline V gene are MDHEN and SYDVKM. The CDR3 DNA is TGTGCCACCGGCCGGTCGAATTGGCAGGTTAACACCGGGGAGCTGTTTTTT. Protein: CATGRSNWQVNTGELFF.

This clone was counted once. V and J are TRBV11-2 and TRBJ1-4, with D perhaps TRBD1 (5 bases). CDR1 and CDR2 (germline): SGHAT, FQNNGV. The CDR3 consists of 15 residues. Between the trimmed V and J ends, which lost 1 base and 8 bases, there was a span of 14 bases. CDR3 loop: CASSLVTGGEEKLFF. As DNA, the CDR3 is TGTGCCAGCAGCTTAGTAACGGGGGGAGAAGAAAAACTGTTTTTT.

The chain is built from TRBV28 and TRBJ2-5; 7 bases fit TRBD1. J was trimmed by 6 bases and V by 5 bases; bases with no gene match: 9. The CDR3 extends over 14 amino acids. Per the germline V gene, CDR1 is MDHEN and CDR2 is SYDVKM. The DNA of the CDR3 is TGTGCCAGCAGTCTAGGAGGACAGGTTAAGACCCAGTACTTC. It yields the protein CASSLGGQVKTQYF.

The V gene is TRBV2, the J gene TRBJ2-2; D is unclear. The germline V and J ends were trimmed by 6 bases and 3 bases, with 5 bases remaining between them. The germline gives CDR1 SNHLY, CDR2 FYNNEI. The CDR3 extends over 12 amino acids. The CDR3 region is CASRTDTGELFF. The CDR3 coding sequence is TGTGCCAGCAGGACTGACACCGGGGAGCTGTTTTTT. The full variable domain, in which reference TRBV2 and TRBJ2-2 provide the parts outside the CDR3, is EPEVTQTPSHQVTQMGQEVILRCVPISNHLYFYWYRQILGQKVEFLVSFYNNEISEKSEIFDDQFSVERPDGSNFTLKIRSTKLEDSAMYFCASRTDTGELFFGEGSRLTVL.

The CDR3 DNA reads as TGTGCCAGCAGTCCACAGGGGGCCGTGGACACTGAAGCTTTCTTT. Its protein product is CASSPQGAVDTEAFF. The chain has TRBV25-1 and TRBJ1-1; 9 bases match TRBD1. The CDR3 covers 15 residues. V shed 5 bases, J shed 3 bases, and the junction held 7 bases outside the gene matches. Germline loops: CDR1 MGHDK, CDR2 SYGVNS.

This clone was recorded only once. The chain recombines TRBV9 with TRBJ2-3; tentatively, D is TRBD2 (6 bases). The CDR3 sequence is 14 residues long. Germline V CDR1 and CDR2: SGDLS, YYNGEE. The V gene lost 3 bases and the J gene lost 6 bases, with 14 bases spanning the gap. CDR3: CASSAQLALDTQYF. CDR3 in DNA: TGTGCCAGCAGCGCCCAACTAGCTCTGGATACGCAGTATTTT. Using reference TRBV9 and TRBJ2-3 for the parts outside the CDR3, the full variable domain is DSGVTQTPKHLITATGQRVTLRCSPRSGDLSVYWYQQSLDQGLQFLIQYYNGEERAKGNILERFSAQQFPDLHSELNLSSLELGDSALYFCASSAQLALDTQYFGPGTRLTVL.

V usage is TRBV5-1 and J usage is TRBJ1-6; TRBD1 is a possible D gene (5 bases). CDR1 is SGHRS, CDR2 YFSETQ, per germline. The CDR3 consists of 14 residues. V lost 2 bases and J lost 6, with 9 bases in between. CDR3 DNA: TGCGCCAGCAGCTTTGGGGCCTTTAATTCACCCCTCCACTTT. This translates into CASSFGAFNSPLHF.

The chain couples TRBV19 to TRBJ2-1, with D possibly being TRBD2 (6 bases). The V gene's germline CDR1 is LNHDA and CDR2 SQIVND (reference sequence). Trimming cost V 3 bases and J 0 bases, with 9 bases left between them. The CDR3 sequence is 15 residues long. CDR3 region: CASSMGGGSYNEQFF. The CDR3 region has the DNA TGTGCCAGTAGTATGGGGGGAGGCTCCTACAATGAGCAGTTCTTC. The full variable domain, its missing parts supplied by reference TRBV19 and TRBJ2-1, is DGGITQSPKYLFRKEGQNVTLSCEQNLNHDAMYWYRQDPGQGLRLIYYSQIVNDFQKGDIAEGYSVSREKKESFPLTVTSAQKNPTAFYLCASSMGGGSYNEQFFGPGTRLTVL.

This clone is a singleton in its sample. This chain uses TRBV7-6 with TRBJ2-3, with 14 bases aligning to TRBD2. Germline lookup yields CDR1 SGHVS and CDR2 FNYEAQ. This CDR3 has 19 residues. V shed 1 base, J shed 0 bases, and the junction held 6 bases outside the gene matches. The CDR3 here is CASSLVPGLAGASTDTQYF. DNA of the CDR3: TGTGCCAGCAGCTTAGTCCCGGGACTAGCGGGGGCCAGCACAGATACGCAGTATTTT. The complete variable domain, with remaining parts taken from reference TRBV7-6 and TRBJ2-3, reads GAGVSQSPRYKVTKRGQDVALRCDPISGHVSLYWYRQALGQGPEFLTYFNYEAQQDKSGLPNDRFSAERPEGSISTLTIQRTEQRDSAMYRCASSLVPGLAGASTDTQYFGPGTRLTVL.

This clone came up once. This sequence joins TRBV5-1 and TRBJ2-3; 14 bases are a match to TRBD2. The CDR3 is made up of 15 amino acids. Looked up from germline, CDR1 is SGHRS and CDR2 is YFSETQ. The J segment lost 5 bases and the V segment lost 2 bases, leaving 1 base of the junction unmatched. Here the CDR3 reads CASSLGTSGGDTQYF. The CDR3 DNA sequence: TGCGCCAGCAGCTTAGGGACTAGCGGGGGAGATACGCAGTATTTT.

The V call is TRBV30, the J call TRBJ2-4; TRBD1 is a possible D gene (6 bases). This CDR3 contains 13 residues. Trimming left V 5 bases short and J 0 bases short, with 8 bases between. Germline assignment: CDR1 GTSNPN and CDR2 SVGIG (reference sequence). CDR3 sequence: CAWEGGAKNIQYF. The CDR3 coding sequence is TGTGCCTGGGAAGGGGGAGCCAAAAACATTCAGTACTTC. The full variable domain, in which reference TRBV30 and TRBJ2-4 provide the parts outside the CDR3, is SQTIHQWPATLVQPVGSPLSLECTVEGTSNPNLYWYRQAAGRGLQLLFYSVGIGQISSEVPQNLSASRPQDRQFILSSKKLLLSDSGFYLCAWEGGAKNIQYFGAGTRLSVL.

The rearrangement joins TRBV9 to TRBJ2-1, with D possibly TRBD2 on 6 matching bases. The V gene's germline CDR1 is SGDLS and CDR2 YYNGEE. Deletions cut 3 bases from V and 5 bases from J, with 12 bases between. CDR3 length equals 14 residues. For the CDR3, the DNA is TGTGCCAGCAGCGAGGGGAGGAAGAACAATGAGCAGTTCTTC. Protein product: CASSEGRKNNEQFF.

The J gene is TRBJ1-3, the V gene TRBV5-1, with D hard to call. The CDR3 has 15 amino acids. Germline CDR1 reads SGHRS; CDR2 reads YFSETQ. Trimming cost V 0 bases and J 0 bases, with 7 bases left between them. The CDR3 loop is CASSLVQASGNTIYF. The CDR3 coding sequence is TGCGCCAGCAGCTTGGTTCAGGCCTCTGGAAACACCATATATTTT.

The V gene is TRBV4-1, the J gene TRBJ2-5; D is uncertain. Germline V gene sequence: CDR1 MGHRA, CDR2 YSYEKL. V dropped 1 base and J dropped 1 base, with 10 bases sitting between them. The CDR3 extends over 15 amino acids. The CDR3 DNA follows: TGCGCCAGCAGCCAAGTTGCGTTCTCCCAAGAGACCCAGTACTTC. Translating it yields CASSQVAFSQETQYF.

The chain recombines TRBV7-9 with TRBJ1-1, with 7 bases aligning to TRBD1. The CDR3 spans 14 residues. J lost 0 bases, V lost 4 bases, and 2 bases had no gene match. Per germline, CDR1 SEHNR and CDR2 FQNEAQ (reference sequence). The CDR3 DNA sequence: TGTGCCAGCAGCTGGGACAGACTGAACACTGAAGCTTTCTTT. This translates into CASSWDRLNTEAFF.

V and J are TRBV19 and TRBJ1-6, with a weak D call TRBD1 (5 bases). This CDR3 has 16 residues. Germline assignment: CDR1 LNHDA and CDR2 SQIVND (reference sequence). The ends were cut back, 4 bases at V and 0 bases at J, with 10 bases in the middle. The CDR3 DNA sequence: TGTGCCAGTAGTAAAACAGGCGACTCCTATAATTCACCCCTCCACTTT. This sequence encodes CASSKTGDSYNSPLHF.